Listed below are T cell receptor beta chains from one sample, sequenced in a study of cytomegalovirus exposure and HLA in healthy donors. The data were produced by immunoSEQ multiplex PCR, yet TCRdb's version contains in-frame clones alone and is incomplete. Here the sample table reports tens of thousands of clones. The sequencing input was PBMCs. These receptors were obtained from a man over 45 in good health and CMV-seropositive. Both conserved end residues are part of each CDR3. D genes are given only for firm matches.

TRBD1	TRBV30	TRBJ2-7	CAWSSGTGLNEQYF	TGTGCCTGGAGTTCCGGGACAGGGCTGAACGAGCAGTACTTC
TRBD1	TRBV18	TRBJ1-5	CASSATGSNQPQHF	TGTGCCAGCTCAGCGACAGGGAGCAATCAGCCCCAGCATTTT
.	TRBV14	TRBJ1-2	CASSPPRGAAKSNYGYTF	TGTGCCAGCAGCCCACCCCGCGGGGCGGCAAAGAGTAACTATGGCTACACCTTC
.	TRBV2	TRBJ2-1	CASSEDYHNEQFF	TGTGCCAGCAGTGAGGACTACCATAATGAGCAGTTCTTC
.	TRBV11-2	TRBJ2-7	CASRLGPGSYEQYF	TGTGCCAGCAGGCTGGGGCCAGGCTCCTACGAGCAGTACTTC
.	TRBV15	TRBJ1-1	CATSRGRGLNTEAFF	TGTGCCACCAGCAGAGGAAGGGGATTGAACACTGAAGCTTTCTTT
TRBD2	TRBV5-1	TRBJ2-2	CASSLSLAGGIGELFF	TGCGCCAGCAGCCTGTCTTTAGCGGGAGGAATCGGGGAGCTGTTTTTT
TRBD1	TRBV6-5	TRBJ1-2	CASSRTGGYDYTF	TGTGCCAGCAGTCGGACAGGGGGGTATGACTACACCTTC
TRBD2	TRBV10-3	TRBJ2-7	CAIRLAGGSYEQYF	TGTGCCATCAGGCTAGCGGGCGGCTCCTACGAGCAGTACTTC
.	TRBV6-1	TRBJ1-5	CASSGQVNQPQHF	TGTGCCAGCAGTGGGCAGGTCAATCAGCCCCAGCATTTT
.	TRBV29-1	TRBJ1-1	CSVDSPGRGEAFF	TGCAGCGTTGATAGCCCGGGGCGGGGGGAAGCTTTCTTT
.	TRBV30	TRBJ2-5	CASTRPQETQYF	TGTGCCTCTACTAGGCCCCAAGAGACCCAGTACTTC
.	TRBV4-2	TRBJ1-4	CASSQVADEKLFF	TGTGCCAGCAGCCAAGTGGCAGATGAAAAACTGTTTTTT
.	TRBV29-1	TRBJ2-5	CSVVPGLGETQYF	TGCAGCGTTGTACCGGGACTTGGAGAGACCCAGTACTTC
.	TRBV27	TRBJ1-5	CASSFQGRQPQHF	TGTGCCAGCAGTTTTCAGGGCCGCCAGCCCCAGCATTTT
.	TRBV29-1	TRBJ2-7	CSVELGGAGKSYEQYF	TGCAGCGTCGAGCTGGGGGGGGCTGGAAAGTCCTACGAGCAGTACTTC
TRBD1	TRBV7-9	TRBJ2-1	CASSSNWDRAYNEQFF	TGTGCCAGCAGCTCGAACTGGGACAGGGCCTACAATGAGCAGTTCTTC
TRBD2	TRBV29-1	TRBJ2-3	CSTRERERIRTQYF	TGCAGCACCCGTGAGCGGGAGAGGATTAGAACGCAGTATTTT
TRBD2	TRBV5-4	TRBJ2-5	CASSLGGTSGGPQETQYF	TGTGCCAGCAGCCTGGGGGGTACTAGCGGGGGGCCCCAAGAGACCCAGTACTTC
TRBD2	TRBV9	TRBJ2-1	CASSDRSGTRLEQFF	TGTGCCAGCAGCGACCGAAGCGGGACTCGGTTGGAGCAGTTCTTC
TRBD1	TRBV19	TRBJ1-3	CASSVGQGINTIYF	TGTGCCAGTAGTGTGGGACAGGGGATTAACACCATATATTTT
TRBD1	TRBV6-6	TRBJ1-2	CASMRDRGPGYTF	TGTGCCAGCATGAGGGACAGGGGGCCTGGCTACACCTTC
.	TRBV7-2	TRBJ1-5	CASSTSTGSYQPQHF	.
TRBD2	TRBV4-3	TRBJ2-3	CASSQSVAGGVEDTQYF	TGCGCCAGCAGCCAATCAGTAGCGGGAGGGGTGGAAGATACGCAGTATTTT
TRBD1	TRBV25-1	TRBJ1-5	CASSSGQVLNQPQHF	TGTGCCAGCAGTTCGGGACAGGTTTTAAATCAGCCCCAGCATTTT
.	TRBV4-3	TRBJ1-1	CASSSPGAPEAFF	TGCGCCAGCAGTTCCCCAGGGGCGCCTGAAGCTTTCTTT
.	TRBV6-5	TRBJ1-1	CASSYVDSDTEAFF	TGTGCCAGCAGTTATGTTGACAGTGACACTGAAGCTTTCTTT
TRBD1	TRBV5-6	TRBJ2-1	CASSSRSWTGNNEQFF	TGTGCCAGCAGCAGCCGGTCGTGGACAGGGAACAATGAGCAGTTCTTC
.	TRBV27	TRBJ1-2	CASRPGPEASYGYTF	TGTGCCAGCAGGCCAGGGCCGGAAGCTAGCTATGGCTACACCTTC
TRBD2	TRBV7-6	TRBJ2-3	CASSLVSGRAPDTQYF	TGTGCCAGCAGCTTAGTTAGCGGGAGGGCGCCAGATACGCAGTATTTT
.	TRBV28	TRBJ2-1	CASTTGNEQFF	TGTGCCAGCACCACCGGGAATGAGCAGTTCTTC
.	TRBV19	TRBJ1-1	CASSITALTGEAFF	TGTGCCAGTAGTATAACAGCACTAACAGGTGAAGCTTTCTTT
TRBD2	TRBV9	TRBJ2-7	CASSVASGSYEQYF	TGTGCCAGCAGCGTAGCTAGCGGGAGCTACGAGCAGTACTTC
TRBD2	TRBV7-8	TRBJ2-1	CASSPRRGLAVYNEQFF	TGTGCCAGCAGCCCCCGGAGAGGACTAGCGGTCTACAATGAGCAGTTCTTC
.	TRBV29-1	TRBJ2-1	CSVEGPLNEQFF	TGCAGCGTTGAAGGGCCCCTCAATGAGCAGTTCTTC
.	TRBV11-2	TRBJ1-5	CASSSRGNQPQHF	TGTGCCAGCAGTTCTAGAGGCAATCAGCCCCAGCATTTT
.	TRBV4-2	TRBJ2-3	CASSQREGGPDTQYF	TGTGCCAGCAGCCAACGAGAGGGGGGGCCAGATACGCAGTATTTT
.	TRBV5-1	TRBJ2-2	CASSLSDTANTGELFF	TGCGCCAGCAGCTTATCGGACACCGCGAACACCGGGGAGCTGTTTTTT
.	TRBV7-9	TRBJ1-5	CASSHGQNQPQHF	TGTGCCAGCAGCCACGGACAGAATCAGCCCCAGCATTTT
TRBD1	TRBV18	TRBJ2-7	CASSPDRGSYEQYF	TGTGCCAGCTCACCGGACAGGGGATCCTACGAGCAGTACTTC
TRBD2	TRBV7-9	TRBJ2-2	CASSLVTSGRGELFF	TGTGCCAGCAGCTTAGTAACTAGCGGGCGCGGGGAGCTGTTTTTT
.	TRBV7-2	TRBJ1-1	CASSLWENEAFF	TGTGCCAGCAGCTTATGGGAGAATGAAGCTTTCTTT